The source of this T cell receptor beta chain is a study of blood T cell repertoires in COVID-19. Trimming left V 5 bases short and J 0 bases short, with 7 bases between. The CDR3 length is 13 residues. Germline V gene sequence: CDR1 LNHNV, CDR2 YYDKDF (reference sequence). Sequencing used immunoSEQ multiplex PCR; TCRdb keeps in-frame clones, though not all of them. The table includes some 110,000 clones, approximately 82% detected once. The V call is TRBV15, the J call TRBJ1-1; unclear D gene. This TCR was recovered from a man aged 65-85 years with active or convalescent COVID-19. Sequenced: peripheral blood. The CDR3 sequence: CATSQEMNTEAFF. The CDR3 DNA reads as TGTGCCACCAGCCAGGAAATGAACACTGAAGCTTTCTTT.